This T cell receptor (beta chain) is drawn from a study of blood T cell repertoires in COVID-19. On the study more broadly: Researchers got acute and convalescent COVID-19 samples from the United States, Italy and Spain.

Between the trimmed V and J ends, which lost 1 base and 5 bases, there was a span of 6 bases. The V gene's germline CDR1 is SGHNT and CDR2 YYREEE (reference sequence). This CDR3 is 12 amino acids long. This clone appeared many times. In the authors' methods: Nucleated cell counts were estimated from reference gene primer amplification. Profiling relied on immunoSEQ multiplex PCR, and the TCRdb table lists in-frame clones only, not all of them. V, J and clone size reflect that table, while D and trimming were determined from the DNA. This sample has 250,000 or so clones, with around four fifths found just once.

The chain carries TRBV5-4 and TRBJ1-1, with D hard to call. This TCR came from an older woman with active or convalescent COVID-19. The specimen sequenced was peripheral blood. CDR3: CASSLTGTEAFF. The CDR3 DNA follows: TGTGCCAGCAGCTTGACGGGGACTGAAGCTTTCTTT. The whole variable domain, filled in from reference TRBV5-4 and TRBJ1-1, reads ETGVTQSPTHLIKTRGQQVTLRCSSQSGHNTVSWYQQALGQGPQFIFQYYREEENGRGNFPPRFSGLQFPNYSSELNVNALELDDSALYLCASSLTGTEAFFGQGTRLTVV.